This T cell receptor (beta chain) was found in a study of T-cell reconstitution after alpha-beta-depleted transplantation in children. Overall study findings and caveats: From newly produced T cells came most of the T-cell counts and diversity one year after transplant.

The length of the CDR3 is 17 residues. Per germline, CDR1 SGHAT and CDR2 FQDESV (reference sequence). V dropped 3 bases and J dropped 2 bases, with 18 bases sitting between them. Comments on this clonotype: Its antigen is not known.

Preparation of the TCRbeta library was carried out with unique molecular identifiers. Using its own MiXCR run on the PCR reads, TCRdb lists one record per CDR3 protein. The repertoire includes 800,000 to 1,000,000 distinct CDR3 sequences, around 30% of them detected once, and roughly 31% sits in the top ten. This clonotype was obtained from a boy in the first two years of life who had a stem cell transplant for SCID, so the T cells may come from the graft donor. This material consisted of PBMCs, mostly from graft donor cells, taken 360 days after TCRalphabeta/CD19-depleted stem cell transplant. The chain employs TRBV11-1 and TRBJ2-3, with D uncertain. The CDR3 sequence is CASSLFGASLVTDTQYF. CDR3 DNA: TGTGCCAGCAGCTTGTTTGGAGCCTCCCTTGTCACAGATACGCAGTATTTT.